The 3 T cell receptor beta chains listed next were all sequenced from one sample in a study of shared clonotypes between healthy human individuals. Repertoires were generated with immunoSEQ multiplex PCR, while TCRdb's copy carries only in-frame clones and drops some. The sample carries fewer than 3 million clones, roughly 92% recorded once. The sample consisted of naive CD4+ T cells from PBMCs. Sample subset: CD45RA+ positively selected. These receptors were taken from a man in his late teens or twenties in good health. Some clones in this sample may be carry-over from other donors' samples.

This clone was observed a single time. This chain links TRBV28 with TRBJ2-3, with a tentative D call TRBD1 (5 bases). There are 13 residues in the CDR3. Germline CDR1 and CDR2: MDHEN and SYDVKM. The V end lost 6 bases, the J end lost 2 bases, and 9 bases lay between the germline ends. The CDR3 here is CASSRQLTDTQYF. The DNA of the CDR3 is TGTGCCAGCAGCAGACAGCTCACAGATACGCAGTATTTT.

This sequence joins TRBV28 and TRBJ1-2, with 12 nucleotides matching TRBD1. The length of the CDR3 is 16 residues. Losses at the gene ends were 2 bases for V and 4 bases for J; bases not matched to a gene: 5. The germline CDR1 and CDR2 sequences are MDHEN and SYDVKM. In nucleotides, the CDR3 is TGTGCCAGCAGTTTACCGGGACAGGGGGCCCTCTATGGCTACACCTTC. Translating it yields CASSLPGQGALYGYTF.

Note on this clone: The same CDR3 can be traced to other DNA sequences in this sample. CDR3 bases: TGTGCCAGCAGCGTAGCTCCCCTAGCGGGAGGAGAGACCCAGTACTTC. Protein: CASSVAPLAGGETQYF. The J gene is TRBJ2-5, the V gene TRBV9; 11 bases match TRBD2. This CDR3 has 16 amino acids. CDR1 and CDR2 (germline): SGDLS, YYNGEE. J gave up 4 bases and V 0 bases, and 5 bases lay outside the gene matches.